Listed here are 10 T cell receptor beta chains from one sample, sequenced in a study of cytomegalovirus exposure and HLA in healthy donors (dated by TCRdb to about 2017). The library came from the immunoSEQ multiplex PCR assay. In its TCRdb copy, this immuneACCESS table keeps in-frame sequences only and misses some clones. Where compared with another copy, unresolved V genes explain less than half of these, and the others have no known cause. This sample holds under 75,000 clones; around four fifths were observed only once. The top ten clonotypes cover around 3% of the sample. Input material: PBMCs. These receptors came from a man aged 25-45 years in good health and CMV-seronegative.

Written as DNA, the CDR3 is TGTGCCAGCAGCCAATCGGAGGGAAGGGACAGGAACACTGAAGCTTTCTTT. It codes for CASSQSEGRDRNTEAFF. This chain connects TRBV16 to TRBJ1-1; 7 bases align to TRBD1. J was trimmed by 1 base and V by 0 bases; bases with no gene match: 8. Per the germline V gene, CDR1 is KGHSY and CDR2 is FQNENV. The CDR3 is made up of 17 amino acids.

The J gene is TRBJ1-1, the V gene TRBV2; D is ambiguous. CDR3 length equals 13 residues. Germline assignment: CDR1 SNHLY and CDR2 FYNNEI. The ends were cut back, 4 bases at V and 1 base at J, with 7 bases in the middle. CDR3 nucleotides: TGTGCCAGCAGTGTCGAGGGGAACACTGAAGCTTTCTTT. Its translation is CASSVEGNTEAFF. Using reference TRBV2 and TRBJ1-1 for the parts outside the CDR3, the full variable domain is EPEVTQTPSHQVTQMGQEVILRCVPISNHLYFYWYRQILGQKVEFLVSFYNNEISEKSEIFDDQFSVERPDGSNFTLKIRSTKLEDSAMYFCASSVEGNTEAFFGQGTRLTVV.

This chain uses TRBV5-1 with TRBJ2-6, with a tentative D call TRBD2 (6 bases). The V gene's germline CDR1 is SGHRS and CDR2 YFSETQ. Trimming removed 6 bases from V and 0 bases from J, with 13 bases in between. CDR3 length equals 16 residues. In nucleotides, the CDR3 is TGCGCCAGCAAATATTACGGGAGCTCTGGGGCCAACGTCCTGACTTTC. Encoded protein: CASKYYGSSGANVLTF.

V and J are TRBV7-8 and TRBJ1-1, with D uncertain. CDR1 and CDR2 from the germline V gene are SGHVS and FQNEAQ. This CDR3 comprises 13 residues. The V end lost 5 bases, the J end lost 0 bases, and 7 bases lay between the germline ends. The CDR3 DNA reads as TGTGCCAGCAGCCTTCAGGTGAACACTGAAGCTTTCTTT. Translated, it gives CASSLQVNTEAFF.

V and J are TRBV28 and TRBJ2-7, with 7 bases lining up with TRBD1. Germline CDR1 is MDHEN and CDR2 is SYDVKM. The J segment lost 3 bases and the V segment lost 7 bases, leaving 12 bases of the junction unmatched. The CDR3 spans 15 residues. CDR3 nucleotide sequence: TGTGCCAGCACGGCTCCCCCGGGACAGAGCTACGAGCAGTACTTC. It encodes CASTAPPGQSYEQYF.

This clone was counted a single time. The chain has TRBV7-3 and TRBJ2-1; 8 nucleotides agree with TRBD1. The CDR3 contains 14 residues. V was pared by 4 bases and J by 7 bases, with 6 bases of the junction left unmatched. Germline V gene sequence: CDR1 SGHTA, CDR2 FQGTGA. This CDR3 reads CASSSPQGANEQFF. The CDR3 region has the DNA TGTGCCAGCAGCTCCCCGCAGGGGGCGAATGAGCAGTTCTTC.

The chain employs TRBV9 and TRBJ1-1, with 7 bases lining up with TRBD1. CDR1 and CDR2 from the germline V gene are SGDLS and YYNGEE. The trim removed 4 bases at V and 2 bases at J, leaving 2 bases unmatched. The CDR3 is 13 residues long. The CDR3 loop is CASSTGVNTEAFF. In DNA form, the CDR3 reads TGTGCCAGCAGCACAGGGGTAAACACTGAAGCTTTCTTT.

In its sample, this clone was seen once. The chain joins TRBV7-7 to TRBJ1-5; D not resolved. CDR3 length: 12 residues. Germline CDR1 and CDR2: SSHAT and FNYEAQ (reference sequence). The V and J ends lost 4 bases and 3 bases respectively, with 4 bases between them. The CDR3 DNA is TGTGCCAGCAGCTCAGTCAATCAGCCCCAGCATTTT. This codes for CASSSVNQPQHF.

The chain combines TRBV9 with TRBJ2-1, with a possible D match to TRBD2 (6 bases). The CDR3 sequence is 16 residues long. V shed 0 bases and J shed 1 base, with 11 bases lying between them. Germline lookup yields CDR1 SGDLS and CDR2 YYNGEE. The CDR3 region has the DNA TGTGCCAGCAGCGTAGGGGGCGGGGATTCCTACAATGAGCAGTTCTTC. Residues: CASSVGGGDSYNEQFF.

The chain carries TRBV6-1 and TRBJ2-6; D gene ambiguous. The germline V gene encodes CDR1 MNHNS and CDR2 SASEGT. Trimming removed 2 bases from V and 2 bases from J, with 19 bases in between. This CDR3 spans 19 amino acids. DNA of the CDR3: TGTGCCAGCAGTGAACTTGGGCCTACCTCTTCCGCTGGGGCCAACGTCCTGACTTTC. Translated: CASSELGPTSSAGANVLTF.